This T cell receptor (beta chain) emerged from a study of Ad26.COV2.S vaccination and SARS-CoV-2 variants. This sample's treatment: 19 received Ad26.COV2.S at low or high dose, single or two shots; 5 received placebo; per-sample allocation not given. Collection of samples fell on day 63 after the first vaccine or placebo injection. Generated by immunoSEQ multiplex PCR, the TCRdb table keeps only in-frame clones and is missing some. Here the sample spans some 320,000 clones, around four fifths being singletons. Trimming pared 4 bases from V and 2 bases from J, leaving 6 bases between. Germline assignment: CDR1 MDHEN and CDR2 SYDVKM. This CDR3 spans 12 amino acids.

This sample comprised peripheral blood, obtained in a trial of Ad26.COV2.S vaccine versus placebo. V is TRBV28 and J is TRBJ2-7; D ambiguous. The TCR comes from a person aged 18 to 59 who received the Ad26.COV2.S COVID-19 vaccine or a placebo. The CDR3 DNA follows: TGTGCCAGCAGTTCCGGACCCTACGAGCAGTACTTC. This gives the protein CASSSGPYEQYF.